This T cell receptor (beta chain) is from a study of chemoradiotherapy in HPV16-positive cancers. Whole-study results and caveats: Non-HPV-specific T cells did not expand in tumors during treatment, whereas candidate HPV-specific clones and E7-related motifs did.

In the case of this clone: The antigen is unknown.

Germline V gene data show CDR1 as SEHNR and CDR2 as FQNEAQ (reference sequence). Trimming took off 5 bases at V and 3 bases at J, with 10 bases between the two ends. The CDR3 spans 13 residues. TCRdb's table, derived via immunoSEQ multiplex PCR, lists solely in-frame clones and lacks some. The table has under 20,000 clones, approximately 84% seen once. The sequence was obtained from a human donor with HPV-associated anogenital cancer. The chain carries TRBV7-9 and TRBJ1-1; D uncertain. Sequenced material: blood, taken from a patient who underwent chemoradiotherapy. DNA of the CDR3: TGTGCCAGCAGCCGCTCGCCGTACACTGAAGCTTTCTTT. Translation gives CASSRSPYTEAFF.